Shown below are 18 T cell receptor beta chains from a single sample sequenced in a study of shared clonotypes between healthy human individuals. Terminally differentiated effector memory CD45RA+ cells were left out of the naive CD8 fraction, which was CD45RO-negative and positively selected for CCR7. Sequenced by immunoSEQ multiplex PCR; TCRdb stores in-frame clones only, minus some. The profile covers about 550,000 clones, with around 95% appearing a single time and less than 0.13% taken by the ten largest. Sequencing was carried out using naive CD8+ T cells sorted from blood. Receptors were obtained from a young woman in good health.

The CDR3 DNA follows: TGTGCCAGCAGCTCGGGTGCGCCGGAAGCTTTCTTT. Translation: CASSSGAPEAFF. The V gene is TRBV11-2, the J gene TRBJ1-1; D gene uncertain. The CDR3 consists of 12 residues. Trimming took 4 bases from V and 8 from J, leaving 11 bases between them. CDR1 and CDR2 (germline): SGHAT, FQNNGV.

V is TRBV5-1 and J is TRBJ1-1; D may be TRBD1 (5 bases). This CDR3 region has 14 residues. Germline V CDR1 and CDR2: SGHRS, YFSETQ. Trimming cost V 7 bases and J 3 bases, with 16 bases left between them. The CDR3 protein is CASYPLGGDTEAFF. CDR3 nucleotide sequence: TGCGCCAGCTACCCGCTTGGGGGGGACACTGAAGCTTTCTTT.

This chain connects TRBV27 to TRBJ2-7; 8 nucleotides match TRBD2. Trimming took 3 bases from V and 6 from J; bases not matched to a gene: 7. CDR1 and CDR2 (germline): MNHEY, SMNVEV (reference sequence). The CDR3 loop spans 14 amino acids. The DNA for the CDR3 is TGTGCCAGCAGTTTGATAGCGGGAAGGCCCGAGCAGTACTTC. Translation gives CASSLIAGRPEQYF.

The CDR3 reads CASSTGLAGGDTQYF. Written as DNA, the CDR3 is TGTGCCAGCAGCACGGGACTAGCGGGAGGAGATACGCAGTATTTT. The chain couples TRBV13 to TRBJ2-3, with TRBD2 matching over 15 bases. The junction had 2 bases not matched to a gene; V was cut back by 5 bases and J by 5 bases. Germline-derived CDR1 and CDR2 are PRHDT and FYEKMQ (reference sequence). This CDR3 comprises 15 residues.

The chain combines TRBV11-2 with TRBJ2-7; 9 bases line up with TRBD2. V lost 4 bases to trimming and J lost 3 bases; unmatched junction nucleotides: 4. This CDR3 comprises 14 residues. Germline V gene sequence: CDR1 SGHAT, CDR2 FQNNGV. The CDR3 DNA reads TGTGCCAGCAGCTCCGCTAGCGGGAACTACGAGCAGTACTTC. Amino acid sequence: CASSSASGNYEQYF.

This clone was picked up a small number of times. The chain is built from TRBV6-1 and TRBJ2-1, with 8 bases identical to TRBD2. With V trimmed by 2 bases and J by 5 bases, 11 bases remained unmatched. The CDR3 consists of 17 residues. Per the germline V gene, CDR1 is MNHNS and CDR2 is SASEGT. The CDR3 loop reads CASSERASGQGHNEQFF. The CDR3 DNA follows: TGTGCCAGCAGTGAACGAGCTAGCGGGCAAGGACACAATGAGCAGTTCTTC.

This clone was found once. The chain employs TRBV30 and TRBJ2-2; D remains unclear. CDR3 length: 13 amino acids. Looked up from germline, CDR1 is GTSNPN and CDR2 is SVGIG (reference sequence). V lost 4 bases, J lost 0 bases, and 6 bases lay in between. The CDR3 reads CAWTATNTGELFF. CDR3 sequence (DNA): TGTGCCTGGACCGCGACGAACACCGGGGAGCTGTTTTTT.

The chain recombines TRBV11-2 with TRBJ2-7; 10 nucleotides match TRBD2. The V gene's germline CDR1 is SGHAT and CDR2 FQNNGV. This CDR3 is 15 amino acids long. The V segment lost 3 bases and the J segment 3 bases; nucleotides outside the gene matches: 5. This chain's CDR3 is CASSFQREGGYEQYF. CDR3 bases: TGTGCCAGCAGCTTCCAGCGGGAGGGGGGCTACGAGCAGTACTTC.

Regarding this clone: Other DNA sequences in this sample translate to the same CDR3. The genes are TRBV19 and TRBJ2-2; D is undetermined. The germline V and J ends were trimmed by 3 bases and 0 bases, with 8 bases remaining between them. Germline V gives CDR1 LNHDA, CDR2 SQIVND (reference sequence). CDR3 length equals 15 residues. The CDR3 region is CASSISGTNTGELFF. CDR3 nucleotides: TGTGCCAGTAGTATTTCAGGAACGAACACCGGGGAGCTGTTTTTT.

V gene TRBV2 combines with J gene TRBJ2-3; 11 positions match TRBD2. This CDR3 region has 15 residues. Germline loops: CDR1 SNHLY, CDR2 FYNNEI. V was clipped by 2 bases and J by 4 bases; unmatched bases: 2. The CDR3 reads CASSETSGSADTQYF. The CDR3 coding sequence is TGTGCCAGCAGTGAAACTAGCGGGAGTGCAGATACGCAGTATTTT.

The chain links TRBV19 to TRBJ2-7; the match to TRBD2 covers 13 bases. The CDR3 has 16 amino acids. Looked up from germline, CDR1 is LNHDA and CDR2 is SQIVND (reference sequence). With V trimmed by 3 bases and J by 4 bases, 6 bases remained unmatched. The DNA for the CDR3 is TGTGCCAGTAGTATTGATAGGACTAGCGGGAGATACGAGCAGTACTTC. This encodes CASSIDRTSGRYEQYF.

J is TRBJ2-3 and V is TRBV27, with D perhaps matching TRBD2 (5 bases). Per the germline V gene, CDR1 is MNHEY and CDR2 is SMNVEV (reference sequence). The ends were cut back, 6 bases at V and 4 bases at J, with 8 bases in the middle. The CDR3 is 12 residues long. The chain's CDR3 is CASSRRADTQYF. CDR3 DNA sequence: TGTGCCAGCAGCCGGCGGGCAGATACGCAGTATTTT.

The chain employs TRBV5-1 and TRBJ1-5, with D uncertain. Germline CDR1 and CDR2: SGHRS and YFSETQ. The ends were cut back, 3 bases at V and 4 bases at J, with 8 bases in the middle. The CDR3 has 13 amino acids. CDR3 sequence reads: CASSSSGNQPQHF. The CDR3 DNA sequence: TGCGCCAGCAGCTCCTCGGGTAATCAGCCCCAGCATTTT.

This clone occurred once. The chain joins TRBV21-1 to TRBJ2-3; the D call in the table, TRBD1, was not verified against the DNA. TRBV21-1 is shown as a pseudogene. CDR3 size: 17 residues. This chain's CDR3 is CASRGARTPASTDTQYF. The CDR3 DNA is TGTGCCAGCAGGGGGGCGAGGACACCGGCTAGCACAGATACGCAGTATTTT.

The V call is TRBV10-2, the J call TRBJ1-2; 11 positions agree with TRBD1. CDR3 length equals 14 residues. V gave up 6 bases and J gave up 8 bases; unmatched junction bases: 8. From germline, CDR1 is WSHSY and CDR2 SAAADI. The CDR3, as DNA: TGCGCCAGCAGCCCGGGACAGGGGGTCTTGGGCTACACCTTC. Its protein is CASSPGQGVLGYTF.

The chain employs TRBV25-1 and TRBJ2-3; the D gene is possibly TRBD2 (5 bases). CDR1 is MGHDK and CDR2 is SYGVNS in the germline V gene. This CDR3 has 13 residues. With 1 base removed from V and 4 bases from J, the gap between germline ends came to 6 bases. CDR3 residues: CASSESGADTQYF. The CDR3 DNA is TGTGCCAGCAGTGAATCCGGGGCAGATACGCAGTATTTT. Variable domain in full (rest from reference TRBV25-1 and TRBJ2-3): EADIYQTPRYLVIGTGKKITLECSQTMGHDKMYWYQQDPGMELHLIHYSYGVNSTEKGDLSSESTVSRIRTEHFPLTLESARPSHTSQYLCASSESGADTQYFGPGTRLTVL.

A note on this clone: Other DNA sequences in this specimen translate into the identical CDR3. This chain uses TRBV5-6 with TRBJ1-5; D is unclear. This CDR3 region has 13 residues. Germline-derived CDR1 and CDR2 are SGHDT and YYEEEE. The V end lost 0 bases, the J end lost 6 bases, and 7 bases lay between the germline ends. The CDR3 nucleotides read TGTGCCAGCAGCTTGGGGGGTTCTCAGCCCCAGCATTTT. It translates to CASSLGGSQPQHF.

The V and J genes are TRBV29-1 and TRBJ2-7; a possible D gene is TRBD2 (6 bases). Looked up from germline, CDR1 is SQVTM and CDR2 is ANQGSEA. The CDR3 sequence is 12 residues long. V dropped 4 bases and J dropped 2 bases, with 9 bases sitting between them. In nucleotides, the CDR3 is TGCAGCGTTGTTGGGGAGGCCTACGAGCAGTACTTC. Its translation: CSVVGEAYEQYF.